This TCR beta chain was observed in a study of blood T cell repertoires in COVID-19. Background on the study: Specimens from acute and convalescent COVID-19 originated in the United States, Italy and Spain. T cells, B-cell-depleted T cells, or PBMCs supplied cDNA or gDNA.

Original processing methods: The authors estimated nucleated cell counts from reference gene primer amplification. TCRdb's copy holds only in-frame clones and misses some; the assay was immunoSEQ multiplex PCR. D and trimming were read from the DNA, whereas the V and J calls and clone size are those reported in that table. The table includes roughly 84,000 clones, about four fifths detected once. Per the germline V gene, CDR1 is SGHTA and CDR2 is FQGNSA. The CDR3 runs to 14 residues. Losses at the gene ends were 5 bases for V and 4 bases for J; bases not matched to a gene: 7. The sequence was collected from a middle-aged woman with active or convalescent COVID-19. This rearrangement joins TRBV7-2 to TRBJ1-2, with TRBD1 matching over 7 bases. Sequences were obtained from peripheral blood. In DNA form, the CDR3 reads TGTGCCAGCAGCGAAGAGGGGGCCCTCTATGGCTACACCTTC. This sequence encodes CASSEEGALYGYTF.